The rows below give T cell receptor beta chains drawn from one sample of a study of early T cells in non-severe SARS-CoV-2 infection. TCRdb independently ran MiXCR on the 5' RACE reads; one entry per CDR3 protein. The sample includes tens of thousands of distinct CDR3 sequences, approximately 10% of them seen just once. The sequencing used whole blood, collected at baseline. Receptors were obtained from an adult who was a healthcare worker with PCR-confirmed SARS-CoV-2 infection or an uninfected control (not recorded which). Each CDR3 is given with its conserved first and last residue. Each record gives: CDR3 protein, CDR3 DNA, J gene, CDR3 length, D gene, clone size, V gene. D genes are given only for firm matches. The listing skips clone size in some rows; elsewhere it reads once, few, many or a size class.

CDR3 protein: CSVGTVEQFF
CDR3 DNA: TGCAGCGTCGGGACAGTTGAGCAGTTCTTC
J gene: TRBJ2-1
CDR3 length: 10
D gene: TRBD1
clone size: -
V gene: TRBV29-1

CDR3 protein: CASSLVDEQFF
CDR3 DNA: TGTGCCAGCAGCTTAGTGGATGAGCAGTTCTTC
J gene: TRBJ2-1
CDR3 length: 11
D gene: -
clone size: many
V gene: TRBV7-9

CDR3 protein: CAIRSRGNTEAFF
CDR3 DNA: TGTGCCATCAGGAGCAGGGGGAACACTGAAGCTTTCTTT
J gene: TRBJ1-1
CDR3 length: 13
D gene: -
clone size: few
V gene: TRBV10-3

CDR3 protein: CSARSGAWRGDNEQFF
CDR3 DNA: TGCAGTGCTAGGAGTGGGGCGTGGAGGGGGGACAATGAGCAGTTCTTC
J gene: TRBJ2-1
CDR3 length: 16
D gene: -
clone size: many
V gene: TRBV20-1

CDR3 protein: CSARSSGVMDEQFF
CDR3 DNA: TGCAGTGCTAGAAGTAGCGGGGTGATGGATGAGCAGTTCTTC
J gene: TRBJ2-1
CDR3 length: 14
D gene: TRBD2
clone size: -
V gene: TRBV20-1

CDR3 protein: CASSYRRGWDTQYF
CDR3 DNA: TGTGCCAGCAGCTATCGACGGGGGTGGGATACGCAGTATTTT
J gene: TRBJ2-3
CDR3 length: 14
D gene: -
clone size: -
V gene: TRBV12-3/TRBV12-4

CDR3 protein: CASSLVPLSYNEQFF
CDR3 DNA: TGTGCCAGCAGCTTAGTACCGCTCTCCTACAATGAGCAGTTCTTC
J gene: TRBJ2-1
CDR3 length: 15
D gene: -
clone size: few
V gene: TRBV11-1

CDR3 protein: CASSPQQGAGYTF
CDR3 DNA: TGTGCCAGCAGTCCCCAACAGGGGGCTGGCTACACCTTC
J gene: TRBJ1-2
CDR3 length: 13
D gene: TRBD1
clone size: few
V gene: TRBV27

CDR3 protein: CASSQDGAGSPLHF
CDR3 DNA: TGTGCCAGCAGCCAAGATGGGGCGGGTTCACCCCTCCACTTT
J gene: TRBJ1-6
CDR3 length: 14
D gene: -
clone size: few
V gene: TRBV14

CDR3 protein: CASSLGTSGGKYNEQFF
CDR3 DNA: TGTGCCAGCAGTTTGGGGACTAGCGGGGGAAAATACAATGAGCAGTTCTTC
J gene: TRBJ2-1
CDR3 length: 17
D gene: TRBD2
clone size: few
V gene: TRBV6-2/TRBV6-3

CDR3 protein: CASSLSSGRTDTQFF
CDR3 DNA: TGTGCCAGCAGCTTATCCAGCGGACGCACAGATACGCAGTTTTTT
J gene: TRBJ2-3
CDR3 length: 15
D gene: -
clone size: few
V gene: TRBV7-8

CDR3 protein: CASSFTGNEKLFF
CDR3 DNA: TGTGCCAGCAGCTTTACAGGGAATGAAAAACTGTTTTTT
J gene: TRBJ1-4
CDR3 length: 13
D gene: -
clone size: -
V gene: TRBV5-4

CDR3 protein: CSAYKGTYGYTF
CDR3 DNA: TGCAGCGCCTACAAGGGCACCTATGGCTACACCTTC
J gene: TRBJ1-2
CDR3 length: 12
D gene: -
clone size: -
V gene: TRBV29-1

CDR3 protein: CASSDDIYEQYF
CDR3 DNA: TGTGCCAGCAGCGACGACATTTACGAGCAGTACTTC
J gene: TRBJ2-7
CDR3 length: 12
D gene: -
clone size: medium-sized
V gene: TRBV7-6

CDR3 protein: CSVVNPRQMAQYF
CDR3 DNA: TGCAGCGTTGTAAACCCCAGACAGATGGCCCAGTACTTC
J gene: TRBJ2-5
CDR3 length: 13
D gene: -
clone size: -
V gene: TRBV29-1

CDR3 protein: CASSERQGGAFF
CDR3 DNA: TGTGCCAGCAGTGAACGGCAGGGTGGAGCTTTCTTT
J gene: TRBJ1-1
CDR3 length: 12
D gene: -
clone size: once
V gene: TRBV6-1

CDR3 protein: CASSHPGRGITQYF
CDR3 DNA: TGTGCCAGCAGCCATCCTGGCAGGGGTATTACGCAGTATTTT
J gene: TRBJ2-3
CDR3 length: 14
D gene: -
clone size: few
V gene: TRBV7-2

CDR3 protein: CASSLVGQGNTGELFF
CDR3 DNA: TGTGCCAGCAGCTTAGTTGGACAGGGGAACACCGGGGAGCTGTTTTTT
J gene: TRBJ2-2
CDR3 length: 16
D gene: TRBD1
clone size: few
V gene: TRBV7-2

CDR3 protein: CASSLSGTDTQYF
CDR3 DNA: TGTGCCAGCAGTTTATCAGGGACAGATACGCAGTATTTT
J gene: TRBJ2-3
CDR3 length: 13
D gene: -
clone size: many
V gene: TRBV12-3/TRBV12-4

CDR3 protein: CASSPGVTGELFF
CDR3 DNA: TGTGCCAGCAGTCCGGGGGTCACCGGGGAGCTGTTTTTT
J gene: TRBJ2-2
CDR3 length: 13
D gene: -
clone size: many
V gene: TRBV6-6

CDR3 protein: CASSPLAASPPYEQFF
CDR3 DNA: TGCGCCAGCAGCCCCCTAGCGGCCTCGCCCCCCTATGAGCAGTTCTTC
J gene: TRBJ2-1
CDR3 length: 16
D gene: TRBD2
clone size: few
V gene: TRBV5-1

CDR3 protein: CASSLFRLTEAFF
CDR3 DNA: TGTGCCAGCAGCTTGTTTCGCCTCACTGAAGCTTTCTTT
J gene: TRBJ1-1
CDR3 length: 13
D gene: -
clone size: -
V gene: TRBV7-2

CDR3 protein: CASNDKISFTDTQYF
CDR3 DNA: TGCGCCAGCAACGACAAAATCTCTTTCACAGATACGCAGTATTTT
J gene: TRBJ2-3
CDR3 length: 15
D gene: -
clone size: -
V gene: TRBV23-1

CDR3 protein: CASSFGQSSYEQYF
CDR3 DNA: TGCGCCAGCAGCTTCGGACAGTCCTCCTACGAGCAGTACTTC
J gene: TRBJ2-7
CDR3 length: 14
D gene: -
clone size: -
V gene: TRBV5-1

CDR3 protein: CASSPLARSPYEQYF
CDR3 DNA: TGTGCCAGCTCACCACTGGCCCGGAGCCCCTACGAGCAGTACTTC
J gene: TRBJ2-7
CDR3 length: 15
D gene: -
clone size: few
V gene: TRBV18

CDR3 protein: CSARPSFPGQFF
CDR3 DNA: TGCAGTGCTAGACCCTCCTTCCCCGGGCAGTTCTTC
J gene: TRBJ2-1
CDR3 length: 12
D gene: -
clone size: few
V gene: TRBV20-1

CDR3 protein: CASSLQTSAGETQYF
CDR3 DNA: TGTGCCAGCAGTTTGCAGACTAGCGCTGGAGAGACCCAGTACTTC
J gene: TRBJ2-5
CDR3 length: 15
D gene: TRBD2
clone size: -
V gene: TRBV28

CDR3 protein: CASRQPGNGYTF
CDR3 DNA: TGTGCCAGCAGGCAGCCGGGTAATGGCTACACCTTC
J gene: TRBJ1-2
CDR3 length: 12
D gene: -
clone size: -
V gene: TRBV12-3/TRBV12-4

CDR3 protein: CSVATGNTGELFF
CDR3 DNA: TGCAGCGTAGCTACAGGGAACACCGGGGAGCTGTTTTTT
J gene: TRBJ2-2
CDR3 length: 13
D gene: -
clone size: -
V gene: TRBV29-1

CDR3 protein: CAWEALGDHYGYTF
CDR3 DNA: TGTGCCTGGGAGGCCCTCGGGGACCACTATGGCTACACCTTC
J gene: TRBJ1-2
CDR3 length: 14
D gene: -
clone size: few
V gene: TRBV30

CDR3 protein: CASSWGRNQPQHF
CDR3 DNA: TGTGCCAGCAGCTGGGGACGGAATCAGCCCCAGCATTTT
J gene: TRBJ1-5
CDR3 length: 13
D gene: -
clone size: few
V gene: TRBV7-8

CDR3 protein: CASSPLDRGQETQYF
CDR3 DNA: TGTGCCAGCAGTCCCCTGGACAGGGGTCAAGAGACCCAGTACTTC
J gene: TRBJ2-5
CDR3 length: 15
D gene: TRBD1
clone size: few
V gene: TRBV27

CDR3 protein: CASSSEGARNEQFF
CDR3 DNA: TGTGCCAGCAGCTCAGAAGGGGCCCGCAATGAGCAGTTCTTC
J gene: TRBJ2-1
CDR3 length: 14
D gene: -
clone size: -
V gene: TRBV7-2

CDR3 protein: CSVEDVHLNEQFF
CDR3 DNA: TGCAGCGTTGAAGATGTCCATTTGAATGAGCAGTTCTTC
J gene: TRBJ2-1
CDR3 length: 13
D gene: -
clone size: -
V gene: TRBV29-1

CDR3 protein: CASSFSGNNSPLHF
CDR3 DNA: TGTGCCAGCAGCTTCAGCGGGAATAATTCACCCCTCCACTTT
J gene: TRBJ1-6
CDR3 length: 14
D gene: -
clone size: -
V gene: TRBV7-2